One and the same sample provided the 29 T cell receptor beta chains below, sequenced in a study of neurological immune-mediated disorders. MiXCR, run by TCRdb on the 5' RACE reads, gives a single entry per CDR3 protein. The data contain roughly 46,000 distinct CDR3 sequences, roughly 2% of them singletons. Sample: PBMCs. Every receptor here comes from a woman aged 40-49 years with multiple sclerosis.

The table lists this clonotype with many counts. The chain is built from TRBV18 and TRBJ1-1, with 9 bases lining up with TRBD1. Germline V gene sequence: CDR1 KGHSH, CDR2 LQKENI. V shed 4 bases and J 5 bases; nucleotides not matched to a gene: 14. CDR3 length: 17 amino acids. CDR3 region: CASSLNRGRGSLTEAFF. The DNA of the CDR3 is TGTGCCAGCTCACTCAACAGGGGGCGCGGGAGTCTGACTGAAGCTTTCTTT.

In its sample, this clonotype was seen many times. The CDR3 nucleotides are TGCGCCAGCAGCTCAGGGTTGAACACTGAAGCTTTCTTT. Translating gives CASSSGLNTEAFF. The chain uses TRBV5-1 and TRBJ1-1, with D possibly matching TRBD1 (5 bases). The CDR3 is 13 amino acids. Germline V gene data show CDR1 as SGHRS and CDR2 as YFSETQ. V shed 3 bases and J shed 0 bases, with 6 bases lying between them.

This clonotype was observed many times. J is TRBJ2-3 and V is TRBV5-4; 7 bases map to TRBD2. Germline V gene data show CDR1 as SGHNT and CDR2 as YYREEE (reference sequence). Trimming removed 3 bases from V and 4 bases from J; junction bases left unmatched: 5. The CDR3 spans 14 residues. This CDR3 is CASSYSSGADTQYF. CDR3 DNA: TGTGCCAGCAGCTACTCTAGCGGCGCAGATACGCAGTATTTT.

This clonotype was observed at least ten times. The chain couples TRBV3-1 to TRBJ2-7; the D is unclear. The CDR3 is made up of 11 amino acids. V was trimmed by 3 bases and J by 1 base, leaving 1 base between them. Germline V gives CDR1 LGHDT, CDR2 YNNKEL (reference sequence). CDR3 sequence reads: CASSQSYEQYF. As DNA, the CDR3 is TGTGCCAGCAGCCAGTCCTACGAGCAGTACTTC.

This clonotype was found many times. This rearrangement joins TRBV20-1 to TRBJ2-3, with a tentative D call TRBD2 (5 bases). This CDR3 spans 16 amino acids. The V end was cut by 0 bases, the J end by 0 bases, with 13 bases between. CDR1 and CDR2 from the germline V gene are DFQATT and SNEGSKA (reference sequence). The CDR3 bases are TGCAGTGCTAGAGATCAACGGGGTACTAGCACAGATACGCAGTATTTT. Encoded protein: CSARDQRGTSTDTQYF.

This clonotype was detected many times. This sequence joins TRBV29-1 and TRBJ2-6; tentatively, D is TRBD2 (6 bases). CDR3 size: 17 residues. V gave up 6 bases and J gave up 1 base, with 19 bases separating them. CDR1 is SQVTM and CDR2 is ANQGSEA in the germline V gene. The CDR3 region has the DNA TGCAGCGTCCACAAGCTAGGGGAGGAGTCTGGGGCCAACGTCCTGACTTTC. Amino acid sequence: CSVHKLGEESGANVLTF.

This clonotype occurred many times. The chain's CDR3 is CASSPGTGQDTQYF. The DNA of the CDR3 is TGCGCCAGCAGCCCCGGGACAGGGCAAGATACGCAGTATTTT. The chain links TRBV5-1 to TRBJ2-3; 9 positions agree with TRBD1. The V segment lost 4 bases and the J segment 5 bases; nucleotides outside the gene matches: 5. From germline, CDR1 is SGHRS and CDR2 YFSETQ. The CDR3 runs to 14 residues.

The sample holds many counts of this clonotype. The chain has TRBV5-1 and TRBJ1-1; D might be TRBD1 (6 bases). The CDR3 consists of 15 residues. Per germline, CDR1 SGHRS and CDR2 YFSETQ. The V and J ends lost 1 base and 1 base respectively, with 11 bases between them. Here the CDR3 DNA reads TGCGCCAGCAGCTTGTCCTCAGGGGAGAACACTGAAGCTTTCTTT. Translating it yields CASSLSSGENTEAFF. The full variable domain, in which reference TRBV5-1 and TRBJ1-1 provide the parts outside the CDR3, is KAGVTQTPRYLIKTRGQQVTLSCSPISGHRSVSWYQQTPGQGLQFLFEYFSETQRNKGNFPGRFSGRQFSNSRSEMNVSTLELGDSALYLCASSLSSGENTEAFFGQGTRLTVV.

This clonotype has at least ten counts. The J gene is TRBJ1-1, the V gene TRBV20-1; TRBD1 aligns across 8 bases. V lost 0 bases, J lost 5 bases, and 14 bases stayed unmatched. Germline CDR1 is DFQATT and CDR2 is SNEGSKA (reference sequence). CDR3 length equals 17 residues. The CDR3 loop is CSARDPMTRGRGTEAFF. DNA of the CDR3: TGCAGTGCTAGAGATCCTATGACCAGGGGGCGTGGGACTGAAGCTTTCTTT.

This clonotype was counted many times. The chain is built from TRBV20-1 and TRBJ2-3; the match to TRBD2 covers 8 bases. The V segment lost 5 bases and the J segment 2 bases; nucleotides outside the gene matches: 6. The CDR3 sequence is 14 residues long. Looked up from germline, CDR1 is DFQATT and CDR2 is SNEGSKA (reference sequence). DNA of the CDR3: TGCAGTGCTCGTCCGGGGGGGCACACAGATACGCAGTATTTT. Amino acid sequence: CSARPGGHTDTQYF.

In its sample, this clonotype was seen a few times. This CDR3 fails to terminate in the conserved phenylalanine or tryptophan, so it likely reflects a read error. V and J are TRBV5-6 and TRBJ1-1, with no clear D. This CDR3 region has 16 residues. CDR1 SGHDT and CDR2 YYEEEE come from the germline V gene. The germline V and J ends were trimmed by 2 bases and 0 bases, with 14 bases remaining between them. In DNA form, the CDR3 reads TGTGCCAGCAGCTTCCGCAGGCCCGCATTGAACACTGAAGCTTTCATT. It yields the protein CASSFRRPALNTEAFI.

In its sample, this clonotype was seen many times. V gene TRBV6-5 combines with J gene TRBJ2-7; D perhaps matches TRBD2 (6 bases). CDR1 and CDR2 from the germline V gene are MNHEY and SVGAGI. V was trimmed by 10 bases and J by 0 bases, leaving 13 bases between them. CDR3 length equals 13 residues. The CDR3 nucleotides are TGTGCCACCGGCCGGGGGAGCTCCTACGAGCAGTACTTC. Translated: CATGRGSSYEQYF.

This clonotype was detected many times. The rearrangement joins TRBV12-3 or TRBV12-4 to TRBJ1-4; maybe TRBD1 (5 bases). Trimming took 5 bases from V and 7 from J, leaving 11 bases between them. This CDR3 has 13 amino acids. The CDR3: CASSGHFGEKLFF. In DNA, the CDR3 is TGTGCCAGCAGTGGACATTTCGGTGAAAAACTGTTTTTT.

This clonotype occurred a few times. V is TRBV5-5 and J is TRBJ1-2, with D possibly matching TRBD1 (5 bases). V was pared by 8 bases and J by 3 bases, with 14 bases between. The V gene's germline CDR1 is SGHKS and CDR2 YYEKEE (reference sequence). CDR3 length: 13 amino acids. CDR3 in DNA: TGTGCCAGTTCAGGGTTGGCGGACTATGGCTACACCTTC. As protein: CASSGLADYGYTF.

This clonotype was seen repeatedly, ten times or more. V gene TRBV7-8 combines with J gene TRBJ1-6, with TRBD1 as a possible D gene (5 bases). The CDR3 has 14 residues. Germline V gene sequence: CDR1 SGHVS, CDR2 FQNEAQ. V gave up 2 bases and J gave up 7 bases, with 9 bases separating them. The CDR3 region is CASSLTGLNSPLHF. DNA for the CDR3: TGTGCCAGCAGCTTAACGGGGCTAAATTCACCCCTCCACTTT.

This clonotype was detected many times. The chain couples TRBV7-9 to TRBJ2-3; D uncertain. The CDR3 is made up of 13 amino acids. Germline values: CDR1 SEHNR, CDR2 FQNEAQ (reference sequence). V was shortened by 5 bases and J by 5 bases, with 11 bases between the two germline ends. CDR3 sequence (DNA): TGTGCCAGCAGCCGTCGCGAAGGAGATACGCAGTATTTT. Protein: CASSRREGDTQYF.

This clonotype has ten or more counts. The rearrangement joins TRBV12-3 or TRBV12-4 to TRBJ2-7; D is possibly TRBD1 (6 bases). The CDR3 has 15 amino acids. The V and J ends lost 4 bases and 7 bases respectively, with 20 bases between them. The CDR3 DNA follows: TGTGCCAGCAGTTCACCCGGGACAATAGCAGGGGAGCAGTACTTC. This codes for CASSSPGTIAGEQYF.

This clonotype was observed at least ten times. The genes are TRBV3-1 and TRBJ2-7, with D maybe TRBD2 (5 bases). CDR1 is LGHDT and CDR2 is YNNKEL in the germline V gene (reference sequence). The CDR3 totals 13 residues. V lost 3 bases, J lost 7 bases, and 13 bases lay in between. CDR3 DNA sequence: TGTGCCAGCAGCCAGGAGGACTGGCGGGAGCAGTACTTC. Its protein is CASSQEDWREQYF.

This clonotype was detected ten times or more. The genes are TRBV20-1 and TRBJ1-5; possible D gene TRBD1, 5 bases. Trimming shortened V by 3 bases and J by 8 bases, and 23 bases separated the two germline ends. The CDR3 has 16 amino acids. Germline CDR1 and CDR2: DFQATT and SNEGSKA (reference sequence). The CDR3: CSASDPSMFSGKPQHF. DNA for the CDR3: TGCAGTGCTAGTGACCCCTCGATGTTTTCAGGGAAGCCCCAGCATTTT.

This clonotype showed up many times. The CDR3 DNA reads as TGTGCCACCGGGGTGGATACGCAGTATTTT. Translating it yields CATGVDTQYF. The chain recombines TRBV10-3 with TRBJ2-3, with D maybe TRBD2 (5 bases). CDR1 ENHRY and CDR2 SYGVKD come from the germline V gene. This CDR3 has 10 amino acids. V was shortened by 10 bases and J by 6 bases, with 8 bases between the two germline ends.

This clonotype was counted between two and nine times. One end of the junction fails to match germline, which may point to a read error. This rearrangement joins TRBV5-1 to TRBJ2-7; a weak D match, TRBD1 (6 bases). The CDR3 covers 16 residues. Germline V gene lookup returns CDR1 SGHRS and CDR2 YFSETQ. The CDR3 DNA sequence: TGCGCCAGCAGCTTGGACCCCCCGGGACAAACCTACGTGCAGTACTTC. Protein product: CASSLDPPGQTYVQYF.

This clonotype was recorded many times. The rearrangement joins TRBV9 to TRBJ2-1; D is perhaps TRBD2 (5 bases). V was pared by 4 bases and J by 8 bases, with 16 bases between. The germline gives CDR1 SGDLS, CDR2 YYNGEE. This CDR3 has 14 residues. The CDR3 reads CASSPGVAGDEQFF. CDR3 DNA: TGTGCCAGCAGCCCCGGGGTAGCTGGTGATGAGCAGTTCTTC.

This clonotype has ten or more counts. The J gene is TRBJ1-2, the V gene TRBV6-1; no clear D gene. Trimming removed 2 bases at V and 1 base at J, with 11 bases between. Germline V gives CDR1 MNHNS, CDR2 SASEGT. The CDR3 totals 15 residues. The CDR3 DNA follows: TGTGCCAGCAGTGAATTGCTAGTTCTTAACTATGGCTACACCTTC. This sequence encodes CASSELLVLNYGYTF.

This clonotype was recorded at least ten times. CDR3 DNA sequence: TGCGCCAGCAGCTCCCATGCTCTGGAGACCCAGTACTTC. This translates into CASSSHALETQYF. J is TRBJ2-5 and V is TRBV5-1; D is uncertain. Germline V CDR1 and CDR2: SGHRS, YFSETQ. V was cut by 3 bases and J by 5 bases, with 11 bases left in between. This CDR3 has 13 amino acids.

This clonotype was counted ten times or more. The chain couples TRBV3-1 to TRBJ2-1; D is undetermined. This CDR3 region has 11 residues. Germline V gives CDR1 LGHDT, CDR2 YNNKEL (reference sequence). V lost 6 bases and J lost 9, with 9 bases in between. CDR3 coding DNA: TGTGCCAGCAGTCCGGGCGGTGAGCAGTTCTTC. Translating gives CASSPGGEQFF.

Ten or more counts support this clonotype. The J gene is TRBJ2-3, the V gene TRBV11-2, with D perhaps TRBD2 (6 bases). Germline CDR1 is SGHAT and CDR2 is FQNNGV. The V end lost 2 bases, the J end lost 0 bases, and 12 bases lay between the germline ends. This CDR3 has 16 residues. This CDR3 reads CASSLIMGGSTDTQYF. The CDR3 region has the DNA TGTGCCAGCAGCTTAATTATGGGGGGTAGCACAGATACGCAGTATTTT. The full variable domain, with the rest looked up from reference TRBV11-2 and TRBJ2-3, is EAGVAQSPRYKIIEKRQSVAFWCNPISGHATLYWYQQILGQGPKLLIQFQNNGVVDDSQLPKDRFSAERLKGVDSTLKIQPAKLEDSAVYLCASSLIMGGSTDTQYFGPGTRLTVL.

This clonotype was picked up many times. V usage is TRBV5-1 and J usage is TRBJ2-7, with no clear D. This CDR3 has 14 amino acids. The germline CDR1 and CDR2 sequences are SGHRS and YFSETQ. Trimming took off 5 bases at V and 7 bases at J, with 19 bases between the two ends. The DNA of the CDR3 is TGCGCCAGCAGGACACCTTCGGGTGCTGGAGAGCAGTACTTC. It is translated as CASRTPSGAGEQYF.

This clonotype showed up many times. The chain uses TRBV5-1 and TRBJ2-7; the D gene is possibly TRBD1 (6 bases). Per germline, CDR1 SGHRS and CDR2 YFSETQ. Trimming removed 2 bases at V and 3 bases at J, with 12 bases between. The CDR3 extends over 14 amino acids. The CDR3 DNA reads as TGCGCCAGCAGCTTACAGGGTAATTACTACGAGCAGTACTTC. This sequence encodes CASSLQGNYYEQYF. Filled out from reference TRBV5-1 and TRBJ2-7, the complete variable domain reads KAGVTQTPRYLIKTRGQQVTLSCSPISGHRSVSWYQQTPGQGLQFLFEYFSETQRNKGNFPGRFSGRQFSNSRSEMNVSTLELGDSALYLCASSLQGNYYEQYFGPGTRLTVT.

There are many counts of this clonotype. The chain is built from TRBV11-2 and TRBJ1-5, with 7 nucleotides matching TRBD1. With V trimmed by 5 bases and J by 9 bases, 10 bases remained unmatched. This CDR3 contains 14 residues. CDR1 is SGHAT, CDR2 FQNNGV, per germline. CDR3 sequence: CASSRDRARGPQHF. For the CDR3, the DNA is TGTGCCAGCAGCCGAGACAGGGCGCGGGGGCCCCAGCATTTT.